The clone carrying this TCR beta chain was recorded many times. Its antigen is not known. The hyperthyroidism was newly diagnosed and had lasted under 2 months; the patients were aged 18 to 65. PBMCs were derived from 10 ml fresh peripheral blood. The data derive from a study of T cells in Graves' hyperthyroidism and ophthalmopathy. As for the study in general: Peripheral blood was secured at the point of initial diagnosis, before any treatment.

Overall study results and limits: Blood also held most thyroid clonotypes expanded beyond 0.001.

The TCR beta CDR3 regions underwent amplification using RNA transcripts as the source. The TCR CDR3 was amplified in a first-round RT-PCR using the HTBI primer set. TCRdb recomputed calls from the multiplex PCR reads with MiXCR, one row per CDR3 protein. Of 500,000 to 550,000 distinct CDR3 sequences detected, roughly 20% appear once; the ten largest clones hold more than 25%. The sequence derives from a man aged 18 to 29 with Graves' hyperthyroidism. Input material: blood.

The CDR3 reads CASSLIADGTEAFF. As DNA, the CDR3 is TGTGCCAGCAGTTTAATAGCAGACGGCACTGAAGCTTTCTTT. The V call is TRBV28, the J call TRBJ1-1, with D uncertain. Germline CDR1 is MDHEN and CDR2 is SYDVKM. The CDR3 spans 14 residues. Trimming stripped 2 bases from V and 4 bases from J, with 11 bases between.